The table lists the clone carrying this T cell receptor (beta chain) with many counts. Its target is unknown. The data belong to a study of neurological immune-mediated disorders. Study-wide results and limits: CDR3 amino acid sequences of expanded clones were not shared across subjects, a result suggesting private repertoires in all groups.

5'RACE generated cDNA with 10-nucleotide random UMIs. TCRdb re-analysed the 5' RACE reads in MiXCR, keeping a single row per CDR3 protein. The sample lists 40,000 to 50,000 distinct CDR3 sequences, about a tenth occurring once. The CDR3 has 14 residues. Germline loops: CDR1 DFQATT, CDR2 SNEGSKA (reference sequence). V was shortened by 5 bases and J by 0 bases, with 14 bases between the two germline ends. The sample taken for sequencing was PBMCs. The source of this sequence is a woman in her forties with HTLV-1-associated myelopathy (HAM/TSP). This sequence joins TRBV20-1 and TRBJ2-7; D possibly corresponds to TRBD1 (6 bases). CDR3 in amino acids: CSAPGQPRSYEQYF. CDR3 bases: TGCAGTGCTCCTGGACAGCCCCGCTCCTACGAGCAGTACTTC.